Below are 6 T cell receptor beta chains sequenced from a single sample in a study of blood T cell repertoires in COVID-19. The method was immunoSEQ multiplex PCR; TCRdb's version includes in-frame clones alone and lacks a portion of them. This sample carries approximately 480,000 clones, roughly 90% of them seen once, and the ten largest clones take roughly 0.72%. The sample taken for sequencing was PBMCs or T cells enriched from blood (not recorded which). All receptors derive from a woman younger than 30 who had recovered from COVID-19.

This chain joins TRBV9 and TRBJ1-5; no clear D gene. This CDR3 is 16 amino acids long. Deletions cut 4 bases from V and 1 base from J, with 15 bases between. Germline values: CDR1 SGDLS, CDR2 YYNGEE. CDR3: CASSPYGGESNQPQHF. DNA for the CDR3: TGTGCCAGCAGCCCGTACGGAGGTGAAAGCAATCAGCCCCAGCATTTT.

The V call is TRBV23-1, the J call TRBJ2-5; 7 bases align to TRBD1. TRBV23-1 is sorted into the ORF group, with uncertain function. This CDR3 has 15 amino acids. V lost 3 bases to trimming and J lost 5 bases; unmatched junction nucleotides: 9. The CDR3 reads CASSHPTGESETQYF. CDR3 DNA: TGCGCCAGCAGTCATCCTACAGGGGAATCGGAGACCCAGTACTTC.

This clone is a singleton in its sample. The chain employs TRBV11-2 and TRBJ2-3, with D possibly being TRBD2 (6 bases). Germline CDR1 is SGHAT and CDR2 is FQNNGV. Trimming pared 0 bases from V and 2 bases from J, leaving 12 bases between. CDR3 length: 16 residues. The CDR3 here is CASSLDHGGYTDTQYF. The CDR3 DNA reads as TGTGCCAGCAGCTTAGATCACGGGGGTTACACAGATACGCAGTATTTT.

A note on this clone: The sample holds other DNA sequences that translate to the same CDR3. The rearrangement joins TRBV12-3 or TRBV12-4 to TRBJ1-2, with D maybe TRBD1 (5 bases). There are 12 residues in the CDR3. V was trimmed by 5 bases and J by 7 bases, leaving 11 bases between them. CDR3: CASSRTGGGYTF. As DNA, the CDR3 is TGTGCCAGCAGTCGGACGGGGGGTGGCTACACCTTC.

V and J are TRBV11-2 and TRBJ1-6; 8 bases line up with TRBD1. The V gene's germline CDR1 is SGHAT and CDR2 FQNNGV. The junction had 12 bases not matched to a gene; V was cut back by 5 bases and J by 9 bases. The CDR3 runs 16 residues. This chain's CDR3 is CASSAQTGGPSSPLHF. The CDR3 DNA follows: TGTGCCAGCAGCGCGCAAACAGGGGGTCCGAGTTCACCCCTCCACTTT.

The rearrangement links TRBV29-1 to TRBJ2-7; tentative D call: TRBD1 (5 bases). Germline values: CDR1 SQVTM, CDR2 ANQGSEA. The CDR3 spans 13 residues. Trimming pared 1 base from V and 3 bases from J, leaving 10 bases between. CDR3 sequence (DNA): TGCAGCGTTGAAGTGGACACTGACTACGAGCAGTACTTC. It yields the protein CSVEVDTDYEQYF.